This TCR beta chain is from a study of Ad26.COV2.S vaccination and SARS-CoV-2 variants. Study-level findings and limits: Vaccinees reportedly had broad spike-specific CD8+ and CD4+ T cell responses.

The treatment was: some 19 received Ad26.COV2.S at low or high dose, single or two shots; 5 received placebo; per-sample allocation not given. Samples came from day 63 after the first vaccine or placebo injection. Adults aged 18-55 years in Boston included the donor. Turning to this clone: Its matching antigen is unknown.

Data came from immunoSEQ multiplex PCR; TCRdb stores just in-frame clones and leaves some out. Counted here are hundreds of thousands of clones, around 90% occurring once; the ten biggest clones make up 9.5% to 15%. Sequences were derived from peripheral blood, sampled in a trial of Ad26.COV2.S vaccine versus placebo. The receptor's source is a person between 18 and 59 years old who received the Ad26.COV2.S COVID-19 vaccine or a placebo.

The CDR3 loop is CASSFVGGPNYEQYF. In nucleotides, the CDR3 is TGTGCCAGCAGCTTTGTAGGGGGGCCCAACTACGAGCAGTACTTC. The genes are TRBV5-4 and TRBJ2-7; D might be TRBD1 or TRBD2, each matching 6 bases. The CDR3 has 15 residues. Germline V gene data show CDR1 as SGHNT and CDR2 as YYREEE (reference sequence). Trimming removed 2 bases at V and 3 bases at J, with 15 bases between.